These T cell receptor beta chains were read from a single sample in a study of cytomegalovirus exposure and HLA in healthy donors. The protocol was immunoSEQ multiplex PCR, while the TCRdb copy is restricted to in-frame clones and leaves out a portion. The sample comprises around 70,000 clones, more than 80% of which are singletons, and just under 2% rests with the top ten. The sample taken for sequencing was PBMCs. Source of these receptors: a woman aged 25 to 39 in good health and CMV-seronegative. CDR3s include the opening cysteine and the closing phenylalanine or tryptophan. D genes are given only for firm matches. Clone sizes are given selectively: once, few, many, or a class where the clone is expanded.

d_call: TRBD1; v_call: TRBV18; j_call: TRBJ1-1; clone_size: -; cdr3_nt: TGTGCCAGCTCACCTTGGGACAGGGTCGGGACTGAAGCTTTCTTT; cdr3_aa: CASSPWDRVGTEAFF
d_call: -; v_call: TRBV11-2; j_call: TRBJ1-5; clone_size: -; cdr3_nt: TGTGCCAGCAGCTCCCATGGGGGCGCGAGCAATCAGCCCCAGCATTTT; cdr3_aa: CASSSHGGASNQPQHF
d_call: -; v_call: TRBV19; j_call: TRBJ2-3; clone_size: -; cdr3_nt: TGTGCCAGTAGGGGCGGGATCCTTACAGATACGCAGTATTTT; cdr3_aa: CASRGGILTDTQYF
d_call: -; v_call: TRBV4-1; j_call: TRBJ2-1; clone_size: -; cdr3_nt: TGCGCCAGCAGCCACGCCAGTCTAGGTTACAATGAGCAGTTCTTC; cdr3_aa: CASSHASLGYNEQFF
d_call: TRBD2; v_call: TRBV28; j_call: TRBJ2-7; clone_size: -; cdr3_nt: TGTGCCAGCAGTTTATCTAGCGGGGCATCCTACGAGCAGTACTTC; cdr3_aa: CASSLSSGASYEQYF
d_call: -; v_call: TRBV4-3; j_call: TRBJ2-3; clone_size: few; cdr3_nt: TGCGCCAGCAGCCAAGATTCTAGCACAGATACGCAGTATTTT; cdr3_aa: CASSQDSSTDTQYF
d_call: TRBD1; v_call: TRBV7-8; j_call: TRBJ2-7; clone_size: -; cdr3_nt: TGTGCCAGCAGCTGGGGACAGGGGGCGATAGAGCAGTACTTC; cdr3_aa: CASSWGQGAIEQYF
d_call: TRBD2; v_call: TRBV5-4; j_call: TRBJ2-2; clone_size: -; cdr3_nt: TGTGCCAGCAGCTTCGGACTAGCGGGAGCCTTGGGGACCGGGGAGCTGTTTTTT; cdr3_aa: CASSFGLAGALGTGELFF
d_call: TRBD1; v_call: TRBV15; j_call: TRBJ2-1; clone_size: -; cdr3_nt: TGTGCCACCAGGGTGAGGACAGGGGGAGGCAATGAGCAGTTCTTC; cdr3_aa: CATRVRTGGGNEQFF
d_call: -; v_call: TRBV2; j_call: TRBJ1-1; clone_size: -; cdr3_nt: TGTGCCAGCAGTGTCGATACATCAGAAGTCGACACTGAAGCTTTCTTT; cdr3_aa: CASSVDTSEVDTEAFF
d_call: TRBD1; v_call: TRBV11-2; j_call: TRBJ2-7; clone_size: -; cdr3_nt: TGTGCCAGCAGCTCGACAGGGTACGAGCAGTACTTC; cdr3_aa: CASSSTGYEQYF
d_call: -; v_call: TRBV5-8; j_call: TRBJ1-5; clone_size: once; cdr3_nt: TGTGCCAGCAGCTTCGACAGGCCTTCCAATCAGCCCCAGCATTTT; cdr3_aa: CASSFDRPSNQPQHF
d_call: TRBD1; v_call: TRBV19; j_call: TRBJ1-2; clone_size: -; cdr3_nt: TGTGCCAGTAGTATCAAGGGGGCGTCCTATGGCTACACCTTC; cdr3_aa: CASSIKGASYGYTF
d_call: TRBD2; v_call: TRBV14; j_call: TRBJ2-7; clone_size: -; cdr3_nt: TGTGCCAGCAGCCAAGATGGGCTAGCGGGAGGGCCCCCCTACGAGCAGTACTTC; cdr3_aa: CASSQDGLAGGPPYEQYF
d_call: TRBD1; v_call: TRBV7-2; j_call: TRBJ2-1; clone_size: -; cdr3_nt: TGTGCCAGCAGCCGACAGGGGGCACAGAACAATGAGCAGTTCTTC; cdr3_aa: CASSRQGAQNNEQFF
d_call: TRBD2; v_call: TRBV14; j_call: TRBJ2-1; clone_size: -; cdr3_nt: TGTGCCAGCAGCCCGGGACTAGCGACACCTTCGAATGAGCAGTTCTTC; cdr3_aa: CASSPGLATPSNEQFF
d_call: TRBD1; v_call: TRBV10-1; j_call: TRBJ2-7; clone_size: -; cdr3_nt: TGCGCCAGTCGCCGGGACAGGTTATCCTACGAGCAGTACTTC; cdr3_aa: CASRRDRLSYEQYF
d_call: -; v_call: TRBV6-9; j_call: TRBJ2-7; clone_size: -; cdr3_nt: TGTGCCAGCAGTCCCGTTACTACCAAAAAAGAGAGGAACTACGAGCAGTACTTC; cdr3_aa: CASSPVTTKKERNYEQYF
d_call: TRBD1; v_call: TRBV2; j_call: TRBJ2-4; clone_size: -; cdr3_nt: TGTGCCAGCAAGGGACAGGGCATGGCCATTCAGTACTTC; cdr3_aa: CASKGQGMAIQYF
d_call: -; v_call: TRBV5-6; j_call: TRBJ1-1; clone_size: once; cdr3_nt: TGTGCCAGCAGCTTTTTCCCTATGATGAACACTGAAGCTTTCTTT; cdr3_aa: CASSFFPMMNTEAFF
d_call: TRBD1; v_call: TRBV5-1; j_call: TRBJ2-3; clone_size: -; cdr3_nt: TGCGCCAGCAGGCTGACAGGGGGTCACACAGATACGCAGTATTTT; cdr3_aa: CASRLTGGHTDTQYF
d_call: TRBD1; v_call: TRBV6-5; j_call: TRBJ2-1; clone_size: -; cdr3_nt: TGTGCCAGCAGTTACCAGGGACAGGGGCTGGGTGAGCAGTTCTTC; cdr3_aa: CASSYQGQGLGEQFF
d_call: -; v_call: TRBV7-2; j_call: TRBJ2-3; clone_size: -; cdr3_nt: TGTGCCAGCAGCTCAAGCAGGGCTACAGATACGCAGTATTTT; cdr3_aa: CASSSSRATDTQYF
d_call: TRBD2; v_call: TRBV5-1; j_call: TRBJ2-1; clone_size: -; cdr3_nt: TGCGCCAGCAGCCCCTCCGGGACTACAGCAAATGAGCAGTTCTTC; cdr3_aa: CASSPSGTTANEQFF
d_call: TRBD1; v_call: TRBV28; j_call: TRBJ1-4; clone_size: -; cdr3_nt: TGTGCCAGCAGTTTAGCCTACAGGGGGCCTAATGAAAAACTGTTTTTT; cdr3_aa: CASSLAYRGPNEKLFF
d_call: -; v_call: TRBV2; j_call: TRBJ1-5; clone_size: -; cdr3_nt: TGTGCCAGCTCGGGACACCCCAATCAGCCCCAGCATTTT; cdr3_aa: CASSGHPNQPQHF
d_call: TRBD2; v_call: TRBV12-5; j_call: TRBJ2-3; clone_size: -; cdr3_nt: TGTGCTAGTGAGGAGGCGGGAGCGCGTTCAGATACGCAGTATTTT; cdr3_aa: CASEEAGARSDTQYF
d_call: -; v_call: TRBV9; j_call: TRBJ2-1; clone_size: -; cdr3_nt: TGTGCCAGCAGCGTGGCCGGGACTGCGTCCTGGCAGTTCTTC; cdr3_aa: CASSVAGTASWQFF
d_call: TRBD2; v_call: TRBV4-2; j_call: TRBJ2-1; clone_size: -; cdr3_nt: TGTGCCAGCAGACCCGGGACTAGCGGGAGAGAGGGTGGGAATGAGCAGTTCTTC; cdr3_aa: CASRPGTSGREGGNEQFF
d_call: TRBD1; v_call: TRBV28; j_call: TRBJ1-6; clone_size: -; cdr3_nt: TGTGCCAGCAGAGGGACAGGAATCTATAATTCACCCCTCCACTTT; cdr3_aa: CASRGTGIYNSPLHF
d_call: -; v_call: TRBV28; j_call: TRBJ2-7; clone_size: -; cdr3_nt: TGTGCGACCGGACAGTACTCCTACGAGCAGTACTTC; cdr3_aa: CATGQYSYEQYF
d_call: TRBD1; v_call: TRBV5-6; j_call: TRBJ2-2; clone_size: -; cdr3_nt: TGTGCCAGCAGCTTGTACAGGGGGCTGAACACCGGGGAGCTGTTTTTT; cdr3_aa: CASSLYRGLNTGELFF
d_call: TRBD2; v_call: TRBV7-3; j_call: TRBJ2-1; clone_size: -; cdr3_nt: TGTGCCAGCAGCTTTCTAGCGGAGAGCAATGAGCAGTTCTTC; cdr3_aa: CASSFLAESNEQFF
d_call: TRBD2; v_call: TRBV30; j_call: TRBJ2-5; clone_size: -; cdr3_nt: TGTGCCTGGAGTGTACGGGGGGTTGGGGAGACCCAGTACTTC; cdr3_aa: CAWSVRGVGETQYF
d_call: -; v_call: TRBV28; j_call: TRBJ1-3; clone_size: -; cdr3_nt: TGTGCCAGCAGTGGCGGGGGGTGGAGAAACACCATATATTTT; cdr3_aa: CASSGGGWRNTIYF
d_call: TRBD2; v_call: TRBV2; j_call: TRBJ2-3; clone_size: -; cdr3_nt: TGTGCCAGCAGTGACCCGCAGGGAGGGGATACGCAGTATTTT; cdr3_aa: CASSDPQGGDTQYF
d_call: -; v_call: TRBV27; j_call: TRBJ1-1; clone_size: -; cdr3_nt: TGTGCCAGCAGCCAATATAGCACGGTGAGTGAAGCTTTCTTT; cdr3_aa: CASSQYSTVSEAFF
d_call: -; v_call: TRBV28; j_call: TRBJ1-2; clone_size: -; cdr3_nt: TGTGCCAGCAGTTTTGAAGGAGGGGAGAGCTATGGCTACACCTTC; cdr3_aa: CASSFEGGESYGYTF
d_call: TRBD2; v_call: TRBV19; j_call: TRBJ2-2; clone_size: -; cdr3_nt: TGTGCCACATCTCTAACTAGCGGGAGGAGGGAGCTGTTTTTT; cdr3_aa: CATSLTSGRRELFF
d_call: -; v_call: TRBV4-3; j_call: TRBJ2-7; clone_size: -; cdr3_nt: TGCGCCAGCAGCCAAGATCCTAGCGAAAGCTACGAGCAGTACTTC; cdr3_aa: CASSQDPSESYEQYF
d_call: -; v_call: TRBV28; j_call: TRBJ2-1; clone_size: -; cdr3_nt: TGTGCCACTAGCCGGGACACTTACAATGAGCAGTTCTTC; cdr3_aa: CATSRDTYNEQFF
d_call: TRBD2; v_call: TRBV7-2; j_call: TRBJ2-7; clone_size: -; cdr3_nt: TGTGCCAGCAGCAAAATAGCGGGATTTAGTGACGAGCAGTACTTC; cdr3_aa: CASSKIAGFSDEQYF
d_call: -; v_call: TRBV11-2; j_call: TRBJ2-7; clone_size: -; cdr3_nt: TGTGCCAGCAGCTTACCGAGGGAGCAGTACTTC; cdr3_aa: CASSLPREQYF
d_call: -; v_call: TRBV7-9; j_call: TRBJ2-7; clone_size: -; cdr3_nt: TGTGCCAGCAGCGGGGGGGCAGCTTACGAGCAGTACTTC; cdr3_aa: CASSGGAAYEQYF
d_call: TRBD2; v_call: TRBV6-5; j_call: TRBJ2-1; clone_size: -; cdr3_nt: TGTGCCAGCTCGCGGGGGGGGACAATGCTCAATGAGCAGTTCTTC; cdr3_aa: CASSRGGTMLNEQFF
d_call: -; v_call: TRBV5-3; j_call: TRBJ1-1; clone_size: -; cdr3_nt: TGTGCCAGAAGCTCACCGGAAGGGGGTAACACTGAAGCTTTCTTT; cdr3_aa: CARSSPEGGNTEAFF
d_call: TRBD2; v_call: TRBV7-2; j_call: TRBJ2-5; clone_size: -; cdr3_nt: TGTGCCAGCAGCAGAAGTCCGGGAGGGCGGGAGACCCAGTACTTC; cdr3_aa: CASSRSPGGRETQYF
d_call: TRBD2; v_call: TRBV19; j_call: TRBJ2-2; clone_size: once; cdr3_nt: TGTGCCAGTAGTATGGTTCTAGCGGGAAAAACCGGGGAGCTGTTTTTT; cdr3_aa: CASSMVLAGKTGELFF
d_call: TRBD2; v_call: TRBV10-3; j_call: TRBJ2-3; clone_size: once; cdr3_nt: TGTGCCATCAGTGAGACACTACGGGGAGGGGCCAGCACAGATACGCAGTATTTT; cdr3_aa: CAISETLRGGASTDTQYF
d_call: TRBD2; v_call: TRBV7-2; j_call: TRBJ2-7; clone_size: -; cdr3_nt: TGTGCCAGCAGCATCGGGACTAGCGTCCCCTACGAGCAGTACTTC; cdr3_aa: CASSIGTSVPYEQYF
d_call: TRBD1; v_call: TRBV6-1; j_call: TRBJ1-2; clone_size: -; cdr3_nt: TGTGCCAGCAGTGAGGGGACAGGGGGCAACTATGGCTACACCTTC; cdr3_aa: CASSEGTGGNYGYTF
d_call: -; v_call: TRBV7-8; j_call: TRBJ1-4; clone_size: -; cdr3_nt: TGTGCCAGCAGCTTAGCGCACACCGTTAATGAAAAACTGTTTTTT; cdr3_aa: CASSLAHTVNEKLFF
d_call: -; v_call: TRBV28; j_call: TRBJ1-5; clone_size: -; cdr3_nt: TGTGCCAGCAGTTTACCCGGAGGGGGGGTCGGACAGCCCCAGCATTTT; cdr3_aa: CASSLPGGGVGQPQHF
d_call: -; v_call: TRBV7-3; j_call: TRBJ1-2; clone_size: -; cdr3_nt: TGTGCCAGCAGCTTGAACAGGGCTAACTATGGCTACACCTTC; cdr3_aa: CASSLNRANYGYTF
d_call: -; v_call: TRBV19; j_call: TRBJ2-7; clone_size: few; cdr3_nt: TGTGCCAGTAGTATAGAGAACAGGGCCCCCTACGAGCAGTACTTC; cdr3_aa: CASSIENRAPYEQYF